This T cell receptor beta chain is from a study of T cell clonality in common variable immunodeficiency. Patients and controls were mostly of Caucasian heritage. Points from the study as a whole: In common variable immunodeficiency, TCR beta chains reportedly carried fewer deletions and N-nucleotide insertions.

This clone has ten or more counts. Its specificity is unknown. The CDR3 end lies 3 residues beyond the end of the read and is filled in from the germline J gene. Profiling relied on immunoSEQ multiplex PCR, and the TCRdb table lists in-frame clones only, not all of them. The sample was found to contain roughly 57,000 clones, and every one recurs. The CDR3 is made up of 14 amino acids. Germline-derived CDR1 and CDR2 are LNHDA and SQIVND (reference sequence). The V gene end was trimmed by 4 bases and the J gene end by 7 bases; junction bases not matched to a gene: 7. Sequencing was performed on peripheral blood mononuclear cells. V and J are TRBV19 and TRBJ1-2; 9 nucleotides line up with TRBD1. The source is a person aged 18 to 70 in good health. This chain's CDR3 is CASSNDRGKAGYTF. The CDR3 bases that were read are TGTGCCAGTAGTAACGACAGGGGGAAGGCTGGC.